What follows are 12 T cell receptor beta chains derived from one specimen sequenced in a study of control samples from healthy donors and cancer patients. Measured with immunoSEQ multiplex PCR; TCRdb has only the in-frame clones, and not every one. The table lists roughly 170,000 clones, roughly 94% of them singletons. Sequenced material: blood. The receptors were gathered from a woman younger than 30 in good health.

The rearrangement links TRBV10-3 to TRBJ1-1; D is ambiguous. Trimming took off 8 bases at V and 1 base at J, with 5 bases between the two ends. Germline loops: CDR1 ENHRY, CDR2 SYGVKD. This CDR3 has 11 amino acids. The CDR3, as DNA: TGTGCCATCGCGGGGAACACTGAAGCTTTCTTT. Amino acid sequence: CAIAGNTEAFF.

This clone was counted a single time. The genes are TRBV27 and TRBJ2-2; D gene uncertain. The CDR3 sequence is 14 residues long. The V gene's germline CDR1 is MNHEY and CDR2 SMNVEV (reference sequence). Trimming took off 0 bases at V and 2 bases at J, with 4 bases between the two ends. CDR3 sequence (DNA): TGTGCCAGCAGTTTATCGGACAACACCGGGGAGCTGTTTTTT. As protein: CASSLSDNTGELFF.

This chain links TRBV28 with TRBJ2-3; TRBD2 agrees at 7 bases. With V trimmed by 5 bases and J by 4 bases, 15 bases remained unmatched. Per the germline V gene, CDR1 is MDHEN and CDR2 is SYDVKM. This CDR3 has 17 residues. CDR3 sequence: CASSTIREGKLADTQYF. The DNA for the CDR3 is TGTGCCAGCAGTACGATCAGGGAGGGGAAATTGGCAGATACGCAGTATTTT. Full variable domain (remainder filled in from reference TRBV28 and TRBJ2-3): DVKVTQSSRYLVKRTGEKVFLECVQDMDHENMFWYRQDPGLGLRLIYFSYDVKMKEKGDIPEGYSVSREKKERFSLILESASTNQTSMYLCASSTIREGKLADTQYFGPGTRLTVL.

The genes are TRBV5-6 and TRBJ1-3; no reliable D call. The germline V gene has CDR1 SGHDT and CDR2 YYEEEE. The ends were cut back, 7 bases at V and 4 bases at J, with 18 bases in the middle. The CDR3 consists of 15 residues. The CDR3 spells CASLKRKTYGNTIYF. The CDR3 coding sequence is TGTGCCAGCCTTAAACGGAAAACCTACGGAAACACCATATATTTT.

The rearrangement uses TRBV4-1 and TRBJ2-7; D not certain. CDR1 is MGHRA, CDR2 YSYEKL, per germline. CDR3 length: 14 residues. V was pared by 0 bases and J by 0 bases, with 6 bases between. The CDR3 coding sequence is TGCGCCAGCAGCCAAGAATTCATCTCCTACGAGCAGTACTTC. This codes for CASSQEFISYEQYF.

The rearrangement uses TRBV5-4 and TRBJ2-3, with 9 bases lining up with TRBD2. Germline V gives CDR1 SGHNT, CDR2 YYREEE (reference sequence). The junction had 4 bases not matched to a gene; V was cut back by 2 bases and J by 6 bases. CDR3 length equals 14 residues. CDR3 DNA sequence: TGTGCCAGCAGCTTAGCGGGGGGAGTGGATACGCAGTATTTT. It yields the protein CASSLAGGVDTQYF.

The V call is TRBV2, the J call TRBJ1-2, with D maybe TRBD1 (5 bases). Germline CDR1 and CDR2: SNHLY and FYNNEI. The CDR3 consists of 11 residues. Trimming removed 6 bases from V and 8 bases from J, with 10 bases in between. Written as DNA, the CDR3 is TGTGCCAGCAGCGAGGGGATCGGCTACACCTTC. Translated: CASSEGIGYTF.

The V gene is TRBV5-1, the J gene TRBJ1-2; maybe TRBD1 (5 bases). Germline V lookup: CDR1 SGHRS, CDR2 YFSETQ. V was clipped by 0 bases and J by 1 base, with 10 bases between them. The CDR3 contains 15 residues. Written as DNA, the CDR3 is TGCGCCAGCAGCTTGGATCGACAGTTTAACTATGGCTACACCTTC. Amino acids: CASSLDRQFNYGYTF.

This chain links TRBV5-5 with TRBJ1-1, with D possibly matching TRBD1 (5 bases). Trimming took off 1 base at V and 1 base at J, with 17 bases between the two ends. Germline CDR1 is SGHKS and CDR2 is YYEKEE (reference sequence). There are 17 residues in the CDR3. CDR3 sequence reads: CASSLFMAGRTNTEAFF. CDR3 nucleotides: TGTGCCAGCAGCTTGTTCATGGCAGGGAGAACGAACACTGAAGCTTTCTTT.

The chain couples TRBV28 to TRBJ2-5; D is ambiguous. This CDR3 region has 16 residues. Germline V gene sequence: CDR1 MDHEN, CDR2 SYDVKM. V shed 2 bases and J shed 1 base, with 14 bases lying between them. DNA for the CDR3: TGTGCCAGCAGTTTAATGGGGTTCCAGGCCCAAGAGACCCAGTACTTC. Translation: CASSLMGFQAQETQYF.

V and J are TRBV3-1 (or the pseudogene TRBV3-2) and TRBJ2-5; D unclear. Trimming stripped 1 base from V and 4 bases from J, with 10 bases between. The length of the CDR3 is 14 residues. CDR1 and CDR2 (germline): LGHDT, YNNKEL (reference sequence). The CDR3 here is CASSQGPGPETQYF. The CDR3 DNA sequence: TGTGCCAGCAGCCAAGGTCCTGGCCCAGAGACCCAGTACTTC.

The chain uses TRBV6-2 or TRBV6-3 and TRBJ1-5, with D uncertain. V lost 0 bases, J lost 1 base, and 4 bases lay in between. In germline, CDR1 is MNHEY, CDR2 SVGEGT. There are 14 residues in the CDR3. In DNA, the CDR3 is TGTGCCAGCAGTTACTCGAGGAGCAATCAGCCCCAGCATTTT. Translating gives CASSYSRSNQPQHF.